What follows are 19 T cell receptor beta chains derived from one specimen sequenced in a study of cytomegalovirus exposure and HLA in healthy donors. It was with 60 Vbeta and 13 Jbeta primers that the PCR ran. The data were produced by immunoSEQ multiplex PCR, yet TCRdb's version contains in-frame clones alone and is incomplete. Seen here are under 150,000 clones, roughly 79% observed once, and the top ten hold around 0.7%. Sequenced sample: PBMCs. The receptors shown here come from a man between 18 and 29 years old in good health and CMV-seronegative.

The genes are TRBV27 and TRBJ1-1, with 9 bases identical to TRBD1. The germline CDR1 and CDR2 sequences are MNHEY and SMNVEV (reference sequence). J lost 1 base, V lost 3 bases, and 3 bases had no gene match. This CDR3 is 15 amino acids long. Here the CDR3 reads CASSLRDRANTEAFF. As DNA, the CDR3 is TGTGCCAGCAGTTTGAGGGACAGGGCGAACACTGAAGCTTTCTTT.

The rearrangement joins TRBV7-2 to TRBJ2-7, with 7 bases that match TRBD2. V was pared by 7 bases and J by 2 bases, with 8 bases of the junction left unmatched. This CDR3 is 14 amino acids long. Germline CDR1 and CDR2: SGHTA and FQGNSA. CDR3 sequence reads: CASTPGRVPYEQYF. CDR3 in DNA: TGTGCCAGCACCCCTGGGAGGGTTCCCTACGAGCAGTACTTC.

This clone was seen a single time. The V call is TRBV7-3, the J call TRBJ1-2; 8 bases match TRBD1. The CDR3 extends over 13 amino acids. Germline CDR1 and CDR2: SGHTA and FQGTGA. V lost 5 bases, J lost 7 bases, and 6 bases stayed unmatched. CDR3 sequence: CASSDQGAGGYTF. In nucleotides, the CDR3 is TGTGCCAGCAGCGATCAGGGGGCAGGTGGCTACACCTTC.

The chain links TRBV25-1 to TRBJ1-1, with D tentatively TRBD1 (5 bases). V was clipped by 7 bases and J by 5 bases, with 14 bases between them. Per germline, CDR1 MGHDK and CDR2 SYGVNS. This CDR3 is built from 13 residues. The CDR3 DNA sequence: TGTGCCAGCACCTCCACGGGGGATACTGAAGCTTTCTTT. Translated: CASTSTGDTEAFF.

The chain couples TRBV30 to TRBJ1-6; 9 bases are a match to TRBD1. Unmatched junction bases numbered 4, after V lost 4 bases and J lost 9 bases. This CDR3 has 13 residues. Germline CDR1 GTSNPN, CDR2 SVGIG (reference sequence). CDR3 loop: CAWNRQGGSPLHF. CDR3 nucleotides: TGTGCCTGGAACCGACAGGGGGGTTCACCCCTCCACTTT.

The chain has TRBV7-2 and TRBJ2-1; tentatively, D is TRBD2 (7 bases). V was cut by 1 base and J by 5 bases, with 15 bases left in between. Germline V gives CDR1 SGHTA, CDR2 FQGNSA. CDR3 length: 16 residues. The CDR3 is CASSLVWGGLNNEQFF. The CDR3 DNA is TGTGCCAGCAGCTTAGTATGGGGGGGGCTGAACAATGAGCAGTTCTTC. Filled out from reference TRBV7-2 and TRBJ2-1, the complete variable domain reads GAGVSQSPSNKVTEKGKDVELRCDPISGHTALYWYRQSLGQGLEFLIYFQGNSAPDKSGLPSDRFSAERTGGSVSTLTIQRTQQEDSAVYLCASSLVWGGLNNEQFFGPGTRLTVL.

This chain links TRBV25-1 with TRBJ1-1; tentatively, D is TRBD1 (5 bases). The CDR3 extends over 13 amino acids. Germline CDR1 reads MGHDK; CDR2 reads SYGVNS. Trimming took 3 bases from V and 0 from J, leaving 5 bases between them. Written as DNA, the CDR3 is TGTGCCAGCAGTGACAGGGTGAACACTGAAGCTTTCTTT. It encodes CASSDRVNTEAFF.

The rearrangement uses TRBV6-4 and TRBJ2-1; tentative D call: TRBD2 (5 bases). Germline V gene data show CDR1 as MRHNA and CDR2 as SNTAGT. The V end was cut by 7 bases, the J end by 13 bases, with 17 bases between. The CDR3 runs to 12 residues. CDR3 amino acids: CASTSGRLVQFF. The CDR3 region has the DNA TGTGCCAGCACCAGCGGTCGCCTGGTCCAGTTCTTC.

This clone showed up just a few times. CDR3 sequence (DNA): TGTGCCAGCCTCACCCAGGGGGCCCCCTCCTACGAGCAGTACTTC. Protein sequence: CASLTQGAPSYEQYF. V and J are TRBV28 and TRBJ2-7, with 8 bases lining up with TRBD1. Looked up from germline, CDR1 is MDHEN and CDR2 is SYDVKM. The CDR3 has 15 residues. V trimming: 8 bases; J trimming: 0 bases; junction bases outside the gene matches: 9.

This chain uses TRBV9 with TRBJ2-2; TRBD2 matches at 13 bases. The CDR3 runs to 17 residues. Germline CDR1 SGDLS, CDR2 YYNGEE. V shed 3 bases and J 3 bases; nucleotides not matched to a gene: 5. The DNA of the CDR3 is TGTGCCAGCAGCGGGGGACTAGCGGGGAAATACACCGGGGAGCTGTTTTTT. It translates to CASSGGLAGKYTGELFF.

V usage is TRBV7-9 and J usage is TRBJ2-7; D not certain. V was shortened by 5 bases and J by 5 bases, with 13 bases between the two germline ends. The germline V gene has CDR1 SEHNR and CDR2 FQNEAQ (reference sequence). The CDR3 sequence is 13 residues long. The CDR3 DNA reads TGTGCCAGCAGCCCCCGAGGAACCCACGAGCAGTACTTC. Translation gives CASSPRGTHEQYF. The full variable domain, rest sourced from reference TRBV7-9 and TRBJ2-7, is DTGVSQNPRHKITKRGQNVTFRCDPISEHNRLYWYRQTLGQGPEFLTYFQNEAQLEKSRLLSDRFSAERPKGSFSTLEIQRTEQGDSAMYLCASSPRGTHEQYFGPGTRLTVT.

The chain couples TRBV18 to TRBJ2-3, with D possibly being TRBD2 (5 bases). Trimming left V 4 bases short and J 1 base short, with 9 bases between. CDR1 is KGHSH, CDR2 LQKENI, per germline. This CDR3 has 14 residues. The CDR3 is CASSRVGGTDTQYF. CDR3 in DNA: TGTGCCAGCTCACGTGTCGGGGGCACAGATACGCAGTATTTT.

The CDR3 DNA reads as TGTGCCAGTAGTATATTGGCAGGGGATCAGCCCCAGCATTTT. This encodes CASSILAGDQPQHF. V usage is TRBV19 and J usage is TRBJ1-5; D might be TRBD1 (6 bases). The germline V and J ends were trimmed by 2 bases and 5 bases, with 10 bases remaining between them. The CDR3 extends over 14 amino acids. CDR1 LNHDA and CDR2 SQIVND come from the germline V gene (reference sequence).

The chain links TRBV7-9 to TRBJ2-6; 7 bases align to TRBD1. CDR3 length: 16 amino acids. J lost 0 bases, V lost 4 bases, and 3 bases had no gene match. Germline V gene lookup returns CDR1 SEHNR and CDR2 FQNEAQ (reference sequence). CDR3 DNA sequence: TGTGCCAGCAGCTCCGGGACAGACTCTGGGGCCAACGTCCTGACTTTC. It translates to CASSSGTDSGANVLTF.

V is TRBV25-1 and J is TRBJ2-1; TRBD2 matches 11 bases. Germline values: CDR1 MGHDK, CDR2 SYGVNS. J gave up 7 bases and V 8 bases, and 7 bases lay outside the gene matches. This CDR3 region has 14 residues. The CDR3: CASGTSGGWNEQFF. CDR3 nucleotides: TGTGCCAGCGGAACTAGCGGGGGTTGGAATGAGCAGTTCTTC.

This clone was detected once. A junction end diverges from the germline sequence, so it may reflect a read error. The rearrangement uses TRBV6-1 and TRBJ2-1, with a possible D match to TRBD2 (7 bases). The CDR3 consists of 17 residues. Germline V gives CDR1 MNHNS, CDR2 SASEGT. CDR3 nucleotides: TGTGCCAGCAGTGCACTCTCGGGGGGCAGAACCTACCATGAGCAGTTCTTC. Its protein product is CASSALSGGRTYHEQFF.

The chain uses TRBV5-4 and TRBJ2-5; 8 bases line up with TRBD1. Germline CDR1 reads SGHNT; CDR2 reads YYREEE (reference sequence). Trimming at V came to 7 bases and at J to 6 bases, leaving 8 bases not matched to a gene. The CDR3 loop spans 13 amino acids. The CDR3 is CASSSGGGKTQYF. The CDR3 DNA follows: TGTGCCAGCTCATCAGGGGGCGGGAAGACCCAGTACTTC. The whole variable domain, filled in from reference TRBV5-4 and TRBJ2-5, reads ETGVTQSPTHLIKTRGQQVTLRCSSQSGHNTVSWYQQALGQGPQFIFQYYREEENGRGNFPPRFSGLQFPNYSSELNVNALELDDSALYLCASSSGGGKTQYFGPGTRLLVL.

The chain links TRBV7-2 to TRBJ2-2; possibly TRBD1 for D (6 bases). Per the germline V gene, CDR1 is SGHTA and CDR2 is FQGNSA. Trimming took off 4 bases at V and 1 base at J, with 13 bases between the two ends. The CDR3 covers 16 residues. The CDR3 loop reads CASSSGVGRNTGELFF. The CDR3 nucleotides read TGTGCCAGCAGCTCAGGGGTAGGGAGGAACACCGGGGAGCTGTTTTTT.

The J gene is TRBJ2-7, the V gene TRBV28, with 8 nucleotides matching TRBD1. The V and J ends lost 5 bases and 6 bases, in that order; junction bases with no gene match: 12. CDR3 size: 15 residues. CDR1 and CDR2 (germline): MDHEN, SYDVKM. The CDR3 loop is CASSLWTGYWREQYF. CDR3 bases: TGTGCCAGCAGTCTCTGGACAGGGTATTGGCGCGAGCAGTACTTC.